Listed here are 24 T cell receptor beta chains from one sample, sequenced in a study of blood T cell repertoires in COVID-19. Repertoires were generated with immunoSEQ multiplex PCR, while TCRdb's copy carries only in-frame clones and drops some. The top ten clones hold approximately 3% of a sample with 340,000 or so clones, around four fifths of them seen once. Material: peripheral blood. These receptors were obtained from a man aged 25-45 years with active or convalescent COVID-19.

The genes are TRBV3-1 (or the pseudogene TRBV3-2) and TRBJ2-1, with a possible D match to TRBD2 (6 bases). Trimming shortened V by 1 base and J by 5 bases, and 18 bases separated the two germline ends. Germline lookup yields CDR1 LGHDT and CDR2 YNNKEL (reference sequence). The CDR3 has 17 residues. The CDR3 loop reads CASSQGIHRLVNNEQFF. CDR3 in DNA: TGTGCCAGCAGCCAAGGGATTCATCGACTAGTGAACAATGAGCAGTTCTTC.

The chain couples TRBV19 to TRBJ2-2; a weak D match, TRBD1 (5 bases). The CDR3 consists of 17 residues. Between the trimmed V and J ends, which lost 5 bases and 0 bases, there was a span of 16 bases. Germline V gives CDR1 LNHDA, CDR2 SQIVND (reference sequence). CDR3 DNA: TGTGCCAGTAGTGTAGCCACCTGGACATCGAACACCGGGGAGCTGTTTTTT. It specifies CASSVATWTSNTGELFF.

The DNA for the CDR3 is TGTGCCAGCAGCCCAGGGGCAGGGGGTAGCTCCTACGAGCAGTACTTC. Translated, it gives CASSPGAGGSSYEQYF. The chain is built from TRBV28 and TRBJ2-7; TRBD1 agrees at 7 bases. The V gene end was trimmed by 6 bases and the J gene end by 0 bases; junction bases not matched to a gene: 11. CDR3 length: 16 amino acids. Germline CDR1 MDHEN, CDR2 SYDVKM.

The chain uses TRBV6-5 and TRBJ1-2, with D possibly TRBD1 on 5 matching bases. The V and J ends lost 1 base and 8 bases respectively, with 11 bases between them. This CDR3 has 13 amino acids. Looked up from germline, CDR1 is MNHEY and CDR2 is SVGAGI. The CDR3 coding sequence is TGTGCCAGCAGTTACTACGGGGGGAGAGGCTACACCTTC. Its protein is CASSYYGGRGYTF.

The J gene is TRBJ2-5, the V gene TRBV7-6, with TRBD2 identical over 14 bases. This CDR3 region has 16 residues. With V trimmed by 4 bases and J by 5 bases, 6 bases remained unmatched. Germline assignment: CDR1 SGHVS and CDR2 FNYEAQ. This chain's CDR3 is CASSSRLAGGGETQYF. Here the CDR3 DNA reads TGTGCCAGCAGCTCCCGACTAGCGGGAGGGGGGGAGACCCAGTACTTC.

The V call is TRBV24-1, the J call TRBJ2-1, with D perhaps TRBD2 (7 bases). Germline V gene lookup returns CDR1 KGHDR and CDR2 SFDVKD. Trimming took off 3 bases at V and 7 bases at J, with 18 bases between the two ends. The CDR3 sequence is 16 residues long. As DNA, the CDR3 is TGTGCCACCAGTGATAGATCGGCGGGGGCTGGGAATGAGCAGTTCTTC. Protein product: CATSDRSAGAGNEQFF.

The chain uses TRBV28 and TRBJ2-5, with 9 bases fitting TRBD1. The CDR3 has 16 amino acids. Trimming cost V 4 bases and J 1 base; bases outside gene matches: 7. CDR1 and CDR2 (germline): MDHEN, SYDVKM. The CDR3 DNA reads as TGTGCCAGCAGTTCCTCGGACAGGGGAGGCCAAGAGACCCAGTACTTC. Its translation is CASSSSDRGGQETQYF.

V is TRBV20-1 and J is TRBJ1-1; unclear D gene. Germline loops: CDR1 DFQATT, CDR2 SNEGSKA (reference sequence). There are 13 residues in the CDR3. Trimming took 3 bases from V and 2 from J, leaving 10 bases between them. The CDR3 bases are TGCAGTGCTAGTTCCACCGGTAACACTGAAGCTTTCTTT. Encoded protein: CSASSTGNTEAFF.

The V call is TRBV7-8, the J call TRBJ2-7, with 11 positions matching TRBD2. The CDR3 is made up of 17 amino acids. V gave up 6 bases and J gave up 0 bases; unmatched junction bases: 10. Germline lookup yields CDR1 SGHVS and CDR2 FQNEAQ. The CDR3 DNA sequence: TGTGCCAGCAGTTTTGGTTTAGCGGGAGGGAGCTCCTACGAGCAGTACTTC. It specifies CASSFGLAGGSSYEQYF.

The chain carries TRBV23-1 and TRBJ2-7; 9 bases are shared with TRBD1. TRBV23-1 belongs to the ORF category, with a function that is uncertain. V trimming: 2 bases; J trimming: 4 bases; junction bases outside the gene matches: 3. The CDR3 runs to 14 residues. As DNA, the CDR3 is TGCGCCAGCAGTCAAGGGGACAGGGCATACGAGCAGTACTTC. Encoded protein: CASSQGDRAYEQYF.

The chain couples TRBV24-1 to TRBJ2-1, with TRBD1 matching 8 bases. V was pared by 4 bases and J by 12 bases, with 7 bases of the junction left unmatched. The CDR3 totals 13 residues. Germline assignment: CDR1 KGHDR and CDR2 SFDVKD. The CDR3 reads CATSEPSGGGQFF. The DNA for the CDR3 is TGTGCCACCAGTGAACCTTCAGGGGGCGGGCAGTTCTTC.

The chain joins TRBV12-3 or TRBV12-4 to TRBJ1-4; D gene unclear. The CDR3 has 12 residues. V was cut by 3 bases and J by 14 bases, with 13 bases left in between. The CDR3 bases are TGTGCCAGCAGTTTCGCCCCTTCGCGTCTGTTTTTT. Translation gives CASSFAPSRLFF.

V usage is TRBV11-3 and J usage is TRBJ1-1, with D possibly matching TRBD1 (5 bases). This CDR3 is 14 amino acids long. Germline CDR1 is SGHNT and CDR2 is YENEEA. V was trimmed by 0 bases and J by 7 bases, leaving 12 bases between them. The CDR3 coding sequence is TGTGCCAGCAGCTTAGATCGGGGGACCGGTGAAGCTTTCTTT. It specifies CASSLDRGTGEAFF.

This sequence joins TRBV28 and TRBJ2-2; 9 bases match TRBD2. The CDR3 spans 15 residues. Germline V gene sequence: CDR1 MDHEN, CDR2 SYDVKM. Here the CDR3 DNA reads TGTGCTGCCCGTGCGGGAGGGCCGGACACCGGGGAGCTGTTTTTT. Translating gives CAARAGGPDTGELFF.

The chain has TRBV15 and TRBJ2-7; D unclear. V was pared by 2 bases and J by 7 bases, with 15 bases between. The germline gives CDR1 LNHNV, CDR2 YYDKDF (reference sequence). The CDR3 is 14 amino acids. For the CDR3, the DNA is TGTGCCACCAGCAGATCCCCTGTTTCCTTGGAGCAGTACTTC. Translated: CATSRSPVSLEQYF.

Only one count was recorded for this clone. The rearrangement uses TRBV5-1 and TRBJ1-4, with D possibly TRBD1 on 6 matching bases. The CDR3 sequence is 15 residues long. CDR1 and CDR2 from the germline V gene are SGHRS and YFSETQ. Trimming removed 2 bases from V and 2 bases from J, with 10 bases in between. The DNA for the CDR3 is TGCGCCAGCAGCTTACAGGGTGGGACTAATGAAAAACTGTTTTTT. Protein sequence: CASSLQGGTNEKLFF.

This chain connects TRBV3-1 (or the pseudogene TRBV3-2) to TRBJ1-2; 10 bases map to TRBD1. Germline CDR1 LGHDT, CDR2 YNNKEL (reference sequence). The CDR3 consists of 17 residues. With V trimmed by 4 bases and J by 7 bases, 15 bases remained unmatched. The CDR3 region is CASSPLWDRGKGGGYTF. CDR3 DNA: TGTGCCAGCAGCCCCCTATGGGACAGGGGCAAAGGAGGTGGCTACACCTTC.

The rearrangement uses TRBV5-1 and TRBJ2-7; tentative D call: TRBD2 (6 bases). This CDR3 has 12 amino acids. In germline, CDR1 is SGHRS, CDR2 YFSETQ. V gave up 2 bases and J gave up 7 bases, with 10 bases separating them. The CDR3 bases are TGCGCCAGCAGCTTTAATCGGGAGGAGCAGTACTTC. Translation: CASSFNREEQYF. Looking up the rest from reference TRBV5-1 and TRBJ2-7 gives the full variable domain: KAGVTQTPRYLIKTRGQQVTLSCSPISGHRSVSWYQQTPGQGLQFLFEYFSETQRNKGNFPGRFSGRQFSNSRSEMNVSTLELGDSALYLCASSFNREEQYFGPGTRLTVT.

J is TRBJ2-7 and V is TRBV18; 7 bases align to TRBD2. This CDR3 contains 15 residues. Germline CDR1 reads KGHSH; CDR2 reads LQKENI. J was trimmed by 0 bases and V by 6 bases; bases with no gene match: 8. This CDR3 is CASSQTSERSYEQYF. Written as DNA, the CDR3 is TGTGCCAGCTCCCAAACTAGCGAACGCTCCTACGAGCAGTACTTC. Filled out from reference TRBV18 and TRBJ2-7, the complete variable domain reads NAGVMQNPRHLVRRRGQEARLRCSPMKGHSHVYWYRQLPEEGLKFMVYLQKENIIDESGMPKERFSAEFPKEGPSILRIQQVVRGDSAAYFCASSQTSERSYEQYFGPGTRLTVT.

V usage is TRBV7-2 and J usage is TRBJ1-6, with D possibly matching TRBD1 (5 bases). The CDR3 is made up of 15 amino acids. Germline CDR1 is SGHTA and CDR2 is FQGNSA. Trimming cost V 1 base and J 8 bases, with 12 bases left between them. The CDR3 sequence: CASSLESGMDSPLHF. The CDR3, as DNA: TGTGCCAGCAGCTTAGAATCAGGGATGGATTCACCCCTCCACTTT.

This chain joins TRBV9 and TRBJ2-3; D ambiguous. The V and J ends lost 0 bases and 5 bases respectively, with 4 bases between them. CDR1 is SGDLS and CDR2 is YYNGEE in the germline V gene. The CDR3 runs 12 residues. CDR3 DNA sequence: TGTGCCAGCAGCGTAGCCAAAGATACGCAGTATTTT. Translating it yields CASSVAKDTQYF. The whole variable domain, remainder taken from reference TRBV9 and TRBJ2-3, is DSGVTQTPKHLITATGQRVTLRCSPRSGDLSVYWYQQSLDQGLQFLIQYYNGEERAKGNILERFSAQQFPDLHSELNLSSLELGDSALYFCASSVAKDTQYFGPGTRLTVL.

The chain employs TRBV6-5 and TRBJ2-1; D is unresolved. CDR1 and CDR2 (germline): MNHEY, SVGAGI. The V gene lost 6 bases and the J gene lost 7 bases, with 19 bases spanning the gap. CDR3 size: 15 residues. CDR3 protein: CASRDTGLLGNEQFF. The CDR3 nucleotides are TGTGCCAGCAGGGATACTGGTCTCCTAGGAAATGAGCAGTTCTTC.

The V gene is TRBV9, the J gene TRBJ1-6; 8 bases line up with TRBD1. The CDR3 loop spans 16 amino acids. V dropped 5 bases and J dropped 0; count of bases not matched to a gene: 4. The germline CDR1 and CDR2 sequences are SGDLS and YYNGEE. The CDR3 nucleotides are TGTGCCAGCAGTAGGACAGGGAGCTCCTATAATTCACCCCTCCACTTT. This sequence encodes CASSRTGSSYNSPLHF. Full variable domain (outside the CDR3, taken from reference TRBV9 and TRBJ1-6): DSGVTQTPKHLITATGQRVTLRCSPRSGDLSVYWYQQSLDQGLQFLIQYYNGEERAKGNILERFSAQQFPDLHSELNLSSLELGDSALYFCASSRTGSSYNSPLHFGNGTRLTVT.

The gene calls are TRBV24-1 and TRBJ1-4, with 10 bases lining up with TRBD1. CDR1 and CDR2 from the germline V gene are KGHDR and SFDVKD. The CDR3 runs to 15 residues. V shed 4 bases and J 7 bases; nucleotides not matched to a gene: 5. The CDR3 region is CATSEGGQGTEKLFF. The CDR3 nucleotides read TGTGCCACCAGTGAAGGGGGACAGGGGACTGAAAAACTGTTTTTT.